The sample holds one count of the clone carrying this T cell receptor beta chain. Its target is not known. The record originates from a study of shared clonotypes between healthy human individuals. Clones were read by immunoSEQ multiplex PCR, and TCRdb kept only the in-frame ones, dropping some. Of over 2 million clones in the sample, roughly 94% are singletons; the top ten hold 0.13%. This CDR3 contains 15 residues. Germline V gene lookup returns CDR1 MNHEY and CDR2 SVGAGI. Trimming left V 0 bases short and J 4 bases short, with 10 bases between. Study-wide results and limits: An expected dependence of interdonor clonotype sharing on sequencing depth was noted.

This rearrangement joins TRBV6-5 to TRBJ2-1; perhaps TRBD2 as D (6 bases). The source of this sequence is a man between 18 and 29 years old in good health. Sequencing used naive CD4+ T cells sorted from blood. Sample subset: CD45RA+ positively selected. CDR3 protein: CASSYSGGKYNEQFF. DNA of the CDR3: TGTGCCAGCAGTTACTCCGGCGGGAAGTACAATGAGCAGTTCTTC.